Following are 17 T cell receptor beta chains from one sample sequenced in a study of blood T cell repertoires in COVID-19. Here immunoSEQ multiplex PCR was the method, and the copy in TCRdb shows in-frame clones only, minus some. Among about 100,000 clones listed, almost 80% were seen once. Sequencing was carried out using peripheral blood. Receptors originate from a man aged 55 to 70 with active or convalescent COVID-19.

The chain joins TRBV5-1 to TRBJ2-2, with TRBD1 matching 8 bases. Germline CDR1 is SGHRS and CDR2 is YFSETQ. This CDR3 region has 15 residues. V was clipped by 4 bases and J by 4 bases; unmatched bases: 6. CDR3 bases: TGCGCCAGCAGCCCTGACAGGGGTAGCACCGGGGAGCTGTTTTTT. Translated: CASSPDRGSTGELFF. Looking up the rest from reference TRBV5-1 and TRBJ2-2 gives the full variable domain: KAGVTQTPRYLIKTRGQQVTLSCSPISGHRSVSWYQQTPGQGLQFLFEYFSETQRNKGNFPGRFSGRQFSNSRSEMNVSTLELGDSALYLCASSPDRGSTGELFFGEGSRLTVL.

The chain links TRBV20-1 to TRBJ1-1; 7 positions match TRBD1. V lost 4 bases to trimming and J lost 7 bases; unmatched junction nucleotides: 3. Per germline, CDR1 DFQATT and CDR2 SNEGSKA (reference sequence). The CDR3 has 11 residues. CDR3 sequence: CSATYRGEAFF. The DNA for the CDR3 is TGCAGTGCTACCTACAGGGGTGAAGCTTTCTTT.

For the CDR3, the DNA is TGTGCCAGCAGCTCAGGACTAGCGGGGGGCAATGAGCAGTTCTTC. Amino acids: CASSSGLAGGNEQFF. The chain recombines TRBV5-4 with TRBJ2-1, with 14 bases fitting TRBD2. Trimming took 3 bases from V and 6 from J; bases not matched to a gene: 2. Germline V gene data show CDR1 as SGHNT and CDR2 as YYREEE (reference sequence). The CDR3 is 15 amino acids.

The CDR3: CATSDGAYEQYF. In DNA, the CDR3 is TGTGCCACCAGTGACGGAGCTTACGAGCAGTACTTC. The chain joins TRBV24-1 to TRBJ2-7; unclear D gene. V was clipped by 4 bases and J by 4 bases, with 7 bases between them. Per the germline V gene, CDR1 is KGHDR and CDR2 is SFDVKD. The CDR3 totals 12 residues.

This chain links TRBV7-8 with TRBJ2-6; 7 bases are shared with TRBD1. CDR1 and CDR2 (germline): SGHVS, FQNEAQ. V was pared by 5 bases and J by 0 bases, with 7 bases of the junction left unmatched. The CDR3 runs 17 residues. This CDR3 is CASSLLGQTSGANVLTF. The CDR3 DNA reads TGTGCCAGCAGCCTCCTGGGACAGACCTCTGGGGCCAACGTCCTGACTTTC.

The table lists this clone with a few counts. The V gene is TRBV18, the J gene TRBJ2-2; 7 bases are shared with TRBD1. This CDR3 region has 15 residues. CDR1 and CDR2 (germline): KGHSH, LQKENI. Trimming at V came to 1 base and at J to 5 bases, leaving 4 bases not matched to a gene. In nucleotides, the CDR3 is TGTGCCAGCTCACCACGGGACAGAGGGACCGGGGAGCTGTTTTTT. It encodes CASSPRDRGTGELFF.

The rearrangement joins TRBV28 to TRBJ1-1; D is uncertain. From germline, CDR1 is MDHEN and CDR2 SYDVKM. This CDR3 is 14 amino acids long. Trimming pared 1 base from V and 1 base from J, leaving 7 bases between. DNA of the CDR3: TGTGCCAGCAGTTTATTGACACCGAACACTGAAGCTTTCTTT. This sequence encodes CASSLLTPNTEAFF.

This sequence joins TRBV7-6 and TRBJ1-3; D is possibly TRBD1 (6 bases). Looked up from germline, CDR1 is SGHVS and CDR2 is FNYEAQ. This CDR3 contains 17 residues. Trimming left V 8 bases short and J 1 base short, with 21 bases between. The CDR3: CASQAGARSFSGNTIYF. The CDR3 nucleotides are TGTGCCAGCCAGGCAGGGGCGCGATCCTTTTCTGGAAACACCATATATTTT.

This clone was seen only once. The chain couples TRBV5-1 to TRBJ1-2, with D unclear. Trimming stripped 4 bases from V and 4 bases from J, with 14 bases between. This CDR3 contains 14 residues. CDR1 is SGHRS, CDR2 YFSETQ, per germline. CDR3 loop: CASSQREGGYGYTF. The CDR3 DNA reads TGCGCCAGCAGCCAGCGGGAGGGCGGCTATGGCTACACCTTC.

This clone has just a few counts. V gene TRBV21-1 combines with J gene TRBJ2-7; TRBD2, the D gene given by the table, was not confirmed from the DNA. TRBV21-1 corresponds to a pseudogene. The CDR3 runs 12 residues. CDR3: CASSKGGYEQYF. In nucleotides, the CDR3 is TGTGCCAGCAGCAAAGGAGGCTACGAGCAGTACTTC.

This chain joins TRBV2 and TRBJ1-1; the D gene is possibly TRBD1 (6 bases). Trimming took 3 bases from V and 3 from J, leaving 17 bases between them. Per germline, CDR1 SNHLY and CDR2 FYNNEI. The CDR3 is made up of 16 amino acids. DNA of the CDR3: TGTGCCAGCAGTGATCCGTACAGGGCCTCGGACACTGAAGCTTTCTTT. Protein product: CASSDPYRASDTEAFF. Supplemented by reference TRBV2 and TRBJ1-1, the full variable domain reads EPEVTQTPSHQVTQMGQEVILRCVPISNHLYFYWYRQILGQKVEFLVSFYNNEISEKSEIFDDQFSVERPDGSNFTLKIRSTKLEDSAMYFCASSDPYRASDTEAFFGQGTRLTVV.

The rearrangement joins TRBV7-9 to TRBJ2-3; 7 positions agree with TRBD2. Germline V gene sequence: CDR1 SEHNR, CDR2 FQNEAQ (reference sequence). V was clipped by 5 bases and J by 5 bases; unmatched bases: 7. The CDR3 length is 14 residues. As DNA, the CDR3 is TGTGCCAGCAGCCCGAGCGGGATGGTAGATACGCAGTATTTT. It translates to CASSPSGMVDTQYF.

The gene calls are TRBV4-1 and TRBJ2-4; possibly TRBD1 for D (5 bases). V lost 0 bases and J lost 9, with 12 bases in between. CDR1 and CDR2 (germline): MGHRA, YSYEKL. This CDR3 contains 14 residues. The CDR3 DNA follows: TGCGCCAGCAGCCAAGATGGGGCGTTGAGCATTCAGTACTTC. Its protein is CASSQDGALSIQYF.

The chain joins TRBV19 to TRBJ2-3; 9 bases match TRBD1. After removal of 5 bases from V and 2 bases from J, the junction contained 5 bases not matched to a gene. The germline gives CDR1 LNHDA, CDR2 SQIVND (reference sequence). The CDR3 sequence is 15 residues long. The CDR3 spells CASSWGQGITDTQYF. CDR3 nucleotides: TGTGCCAGTAGTTGGGGACAGGGAATCACAGATACGCAGTATTTT.

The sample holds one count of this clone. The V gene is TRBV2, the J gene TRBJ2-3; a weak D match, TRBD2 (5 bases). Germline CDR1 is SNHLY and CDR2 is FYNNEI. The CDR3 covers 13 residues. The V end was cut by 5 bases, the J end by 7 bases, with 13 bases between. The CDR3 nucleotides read TGTGCCAGCAGTCCCCCCCCGGGATATACGCAGTATTTT. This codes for CASSPPPGYTQYF.

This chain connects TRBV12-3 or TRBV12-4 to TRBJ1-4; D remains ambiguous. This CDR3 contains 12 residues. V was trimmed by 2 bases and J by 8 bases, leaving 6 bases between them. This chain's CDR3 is CASSLTREKLFF. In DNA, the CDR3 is TGTGCCAGCAGTTTAACGAGAGAAAAACTGTTTTTT.

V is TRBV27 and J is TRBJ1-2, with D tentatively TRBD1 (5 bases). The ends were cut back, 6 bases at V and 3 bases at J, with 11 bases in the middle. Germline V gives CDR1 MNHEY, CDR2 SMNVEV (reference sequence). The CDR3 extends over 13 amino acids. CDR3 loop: CASRVGGDYGYTF. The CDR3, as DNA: TGTGCCAGCAGGGTGGGGGGGGACTATGGCTACACCTTC.